This is a list of T cell receptor beta chains from one sample in a study of blood T cell repertoires in COVID-19. Repertoires were generated with immunoSEQ multiplex PCR, while TCRdb's copy carries only in-frame clones and drops some. The sample lists 100,000 to 150,000 clones, 84% occurring once. Sequencing used peripheral blood. These receptors originate from a woman aged 25 to 39 who had recovered from COVID-19. The CDR3 runs from the conserved cysteine through the conserved F or W. D genes are given only for firm matches. Size tells how often a clone was seen (once, few, many) or the class of an expanded clone, and some rows leave it out.

J gene,D gene,clone size,V gene,CDR3 protein,CDR3 DNA
TRBJ2-7,TRBD1,NA,TRBV6-5,CASIQEQGAGEQYF,TGTGCCAGCATCCAGGAGCAGGGGGCGGGCGAGCAGTACTTC
TRBJ1-1,TRBD1,NA,TRBV9,CASSTRDQGVSEAFF,TGTGCCAGCAGCACTCGAGACCAGGGGGTCTCTGAAGCTTTCTTT
TRBJ1-4,TRBD1,NA,TRBV4-1,CASSQVLWDRDTTNEKLFF,TGCGCCAGCAGCCAAGTACTTTGGGACAGGGACACAACTAATGAAAAACTGTTTTTT
TRBJ1-1,NA,NA,TRBV6-5,CASSYQIGATEAFF,TGTGCCAGCAGTTACCAGATTGGGGCCACTGAAGCTTTCTTT
TRBJ1-1,NA,NA,TRBV4-2,CASSQGPTGNLMNTEAFF,TGTGCCAGCAGCCAAGGCCCCACCGGGAATCTTATGAACACTGAAGCTTTCTTT
TRBJ2-5,TRBD2,NA,TRBV5-8,CASSFRSGRGPETQYF,TGTGCCAGCAGCTTTCGTAGCGGGAGGGGCCCAGAGACCCAGTACTTC
TRBJ1-2,NA,NA,TRBV18,CASSPVVEFNYGYTF,TGTGCCAGCTCACCAGTGGTAGAGTTTAACTATGGCTACACCTTC
TRBJ2-3,NA,NA,TRBV13,CASSLNRGGDTQYF,TGTGCCAGCAGCTTAAACCGGGGTGGAGATACGCAGTATTTT
TRBJ1-1,NA,NA,TRBV6-5,CASSYSQGGNTEAFF,TGTGCCAGCAGTTACTCACAGGGTGGGAACACTGAAGCTTTCTTT
TRBJ2-6,NA,NA,TRBV30,CAWSADSGANVLTF,TGTGCCTGGAGTGCAGACTCTGGGGCCAACGTCCTGACTTTC
TRBJ2-7,NA,NA,TRBV7-2,CASSLLGQLTYEQYF,TGTGCCAGCAGCTTATTGGGGCAACTAACCTACGAGCAGTACTTC
TRBJ2-2,TRBD1,NA,TRBV9,CASSGILTGGANTGELFF,TGTGCCAGCAGCGGTATACTGACAGGGGGCGCGAACACCGGGGAGCTGTTTTTT
TRBJ1-3,NA,NA,TRBV10-1,CASSPNTAAGNTIYF,TGCGCCAGCAGTCCCAATACAGCGGCTGGAAACACCATATATTTT
TRBJ2-5,NA,NA,TRBV7-9,CASSLDRQQETQYF,TGTGCCAGCAGCTTAGACAGACAACAAGAGACCCAGTACTTC
TRBJ2-3,NA,NA,TRBV6-6,CASRTGDPSTDTQYF,TGTGCCAGCAGGACAGGAGACCCTAGCACAGATACGCAGTATTTT
TRBJ2-5,TRBD2,NA,TRBV5-1,CASSLLAGAETQYF,TGCGCCAGCAGCTTACTAGCGGGAGCAGAGACCCAGTACTTC
TRBJ2-1,NA,NA,TRBV5-6,CASSQASRRSYNEQFF,TGTGCCAGCAGCCAGGCATCCCGTCGCTCCTACAATGAGCAGTTCTTC
TRBJ2-3,NA,NA,TRBV14,CASSQNQLTDTQYF,TGTGCCAGCAGCCAGAATCAACTCACAGATACGCAGTATTTT
TRBJ1-4,NA,NA,TRBV5-1,CASSLNGGLTNEKLFF,TGCGCCAGCAGCTTGAACGGAGGGTTAACTAATGAAAAACTGTTTTTT
TRBJ2-5,NA,NA,TRBV29-1,CSVEDRRGQETQYF,TGCAGCGTTGAGGACAGGAGGGGCCAAGAGACCCAGTACTTC
TRBJ2-2,TRBD1,NA,TRBV5-5,CASSSGQGLGTGELFF,TGTGCCAGCAGCTCGGGACAGGGGTTAGGTACCGGGGAGCTGTTTTTT
TRBJ1-1,TRBD1,NA,TRBV29-1,CSVVGTENTEAFF,TGCAGCGTTGTCGGGACAGAGAACACTGAAGCTTTCTTT
TRBJ1-2,TRBD1,NA,TRBV6-6,CASSRDRERGGGYTF,TGTGCCAGCAGTCGGGACAGGGAGCGGGGCGGTGGCTACACCTTC
TRBJ2-7,NA,NA,TRBV9,CASSFRGSSYEQYF,TGTGCCAGCAGCTTTCGGGGAAGCTCCTACGAGCAGTACTTC
TRBJ2-1,NA,NA,TRBV18,CASSLQGSHNEQFF,TGTGCCAGCTCCCTCCAGGGGAGCCACAATGAGCAGTTCTTC
TRBJ1-5,NA,once,TRBV27,CASSYRVYQPQHF,TGTGCCAGCAGTTACAGGGTTTATCAGCCCCAGCATTTT
TRBJ1-2,NA,many,TRBV5-1,CASSLAGWGYTF,TGCGCCAGCAGCTTGGCAGGCTGGGGCTACACCTTC
TRBJ1-4,NA,NA,TRBV4-2,CASSLLSEKLFF,TGTGCCAGCAGCCTCCTCTCTGAAAAACTGTTTTTT
TRBJ2-7,NA,NA,TRBV20-1,CSASLRPLGLEQYF,TGCAGTGCTAGTTTGCGGCCGTTAGGCCTGGAGCAGTACTTC
TRBJ1-2,NA,NA,TRBV12-1,CASSSDRAEGYTF,TGTGCCAGCAGTTCGGACAGGGCGGAGGGCTACACCTTC
TRBJ1-2,TRBD1,once,TRBV18,CASSPQTGSDYGYTF,TGTGCCAGCTCACCTCAGACAGGGTCGGACTATGGCTACACCTTC
TRBJ1-1,NA,NA,TRBV5-1,CASSLIGQTINRPPEAFF,TGCGCCAGCAGCTTAATTGGACAAACGATTAATCGACCTCCTGAAGCTTTCTTT
TRBJ2-7,NA,NA,TRBV18,CASSPMTGPYEQYF,TGTGCCAGCTCACCAATGACAGGCCCCTACGAGCAGTACTTC
TRBJ1-2,TRBD1,NA,TRBV5-5,CASSPGQATFNYGYTF,TGTGCCAGCAGCCCGGGACAGGCAACTTTTAACTATGGCTACACCTTC
TRBJ1-2,NA,NA,TRBV6-5,CASSYFSGVKGYTF,TGTGCCAGCAGTTACTTTTCAGGGGTGAAGGGCTACACCTTC
TRBJ2-1,TRBD2,NA,TRBV7-9,CASTQTGGPASVNEQFF,TGTGCCAGCACTCAGACGGGGGGGCCCGCGAGTGTAAATGAGCAGTTCTTC
TRBJ1-1,NA,NA,TRBV18,CASRPDSANTEAFF,TGTGCCAGCAGACCAGACAGCGCGAACACTGAAGCTTTCTTT
TRBJ1-1,NA,NA,TRBV27,CASSWAGWTEAFF,TGTGCCAGCAGTTGGGCTGGTTGGACTGAAGCTTTCTTT
TRBJ2-7,TRBD1,once,TRBV11-2,CASSEVAGTGAYEQYF,TGTGCCAGCAGCGAGGTAGCCGGGACAGGGGCATACGAGCAGTACTTC
TRBJ2-1,NA,NA,TRBV9,CASSSPRDEQFF,TGTGCCAGCAGCTCCCCCCGGGATGAGCAGTTCTTC
TRBJ2-5,TRBD2,NA,TRBV24-1,CATSPPDGTSQETQYF,TGTGCCACCAGTCCACCCGACGGGACTAGCCAAGAGACCCAGTACTTC
TRBJ2-7,NA,NA,TRBV12-3/TRBV12-4,CASSWRDEQYF,TGTGCCAGCAGTTGGAGGGACGAGCAGTACTTC
TRBJ1-2,NA,NA,TRBV13,CATRVGGAYGYTF,TGTGCCACACGAGTTGGGGGGGCCTATGGCTACACCTTC
TRBJ2-5,NA,NA,TRBV7-9,CASSATGETQYF,TGTGCCAGCAGCGCGACCGGGGAGACCCAGTACTTC
TRBJ1-6,NA,NA,TRBV9,CASSGGQYNSPLHF,TGTGCCAGCAGCGGGGGACAATATAATTCACCCCTCCACTTT
TRBJ1-4,TRBD1,once,TRBV30,CAWSVQGVPNEKLFF,TGTGCCTGGAGTGTCCAGGGGGTACCGAATGAAAAACTGTTTTTT
TRBJ1-3,TRBD1,NA,TRBV15,CATSRAGTVSSGNTIYF,TGTGCCACCAGCAGAGCCGGGACAGTCAGCTCTGGAAACACCATATATTTT
TRBJ2-7,NA,NA,TRBV7-9,CASSLRDFSYEQYF,TGTGCCAGCAGCTTACGGGACTTCTCCTACGAGCAGTACTTC
TRBJ2-1,NA,NA,TRBV6-2/TRBV6-3,CASSYGRPVPGQPYNEQFF,TGTGCCAGCAGTTACGGACGACCCGTCCCGGGACAACCCTACAATGAGCAGTTCTTC
TRBJ2-5,TRBD2,NA,TRBV2,CASRALAGEKETQYF,TGTGCCAGCAGAGCACTAGCGGGGGAAAAAGAGACCCAGTACTTC